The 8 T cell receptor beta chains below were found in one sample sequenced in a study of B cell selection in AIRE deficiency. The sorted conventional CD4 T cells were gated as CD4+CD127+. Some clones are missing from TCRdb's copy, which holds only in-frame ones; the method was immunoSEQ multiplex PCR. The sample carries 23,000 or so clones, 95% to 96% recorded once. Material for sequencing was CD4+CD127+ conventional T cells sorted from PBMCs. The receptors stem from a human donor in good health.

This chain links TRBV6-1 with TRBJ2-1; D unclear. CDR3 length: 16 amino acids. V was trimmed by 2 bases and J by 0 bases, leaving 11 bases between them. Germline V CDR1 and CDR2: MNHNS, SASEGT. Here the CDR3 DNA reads TGTGCCAGCAGTGAATTCGGTCAAAGCTCCTACAATGAGCAGTTCTTC. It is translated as CASSEFGQSSYNEQFF.

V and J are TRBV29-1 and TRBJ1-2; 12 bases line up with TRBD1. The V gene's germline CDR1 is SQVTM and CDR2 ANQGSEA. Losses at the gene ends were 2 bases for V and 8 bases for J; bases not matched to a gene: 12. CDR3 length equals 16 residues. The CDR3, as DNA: TGCAGCGTTGAAACCGGGACAGGGGGCGCGCGGTCCGGCTACACCTTC. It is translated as CSVETGTGGARSGYTF. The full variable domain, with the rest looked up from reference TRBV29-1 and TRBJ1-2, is SAVISQKPSRDICQRGTSLTIQCQVDSQVTMMFWYRQQPGQSLTLIATANQGSEATYESGFVIDKFPISRPNLTFSTLTVSNMSPEDSSIYLCSVETGTGGARSGYTFGSGTRLTVV.

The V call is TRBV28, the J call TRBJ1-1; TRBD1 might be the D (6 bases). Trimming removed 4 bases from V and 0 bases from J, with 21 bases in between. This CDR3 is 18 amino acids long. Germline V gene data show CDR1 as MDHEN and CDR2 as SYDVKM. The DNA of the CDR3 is TGTGCCAGCAGTTCACCTCGGGACACGACCCTACTGAACACTGAAGCTTTCTTT. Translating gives CASSSPRDTTLLNTEAFF. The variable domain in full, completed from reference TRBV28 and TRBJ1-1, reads DVKVTQSSRYLVKRTGEKVFLECVQDMDHENMFWYRQDPGLGLRLIYFSYDVKMKEKGDIPEGYSVSREKKERFSLILESASTNQTSMYLCASSSPRDTTLLNTEAFFGQGTRLTVV.

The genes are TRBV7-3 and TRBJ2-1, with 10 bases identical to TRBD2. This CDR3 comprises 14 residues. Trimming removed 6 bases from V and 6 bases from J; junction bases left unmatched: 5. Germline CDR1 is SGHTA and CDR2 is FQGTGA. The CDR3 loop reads CASSRGLAVNEQFF. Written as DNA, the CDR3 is TGTGCCAGCAGTCGAGGACTAGCGGTCAATGAGCAGTTCTTC.

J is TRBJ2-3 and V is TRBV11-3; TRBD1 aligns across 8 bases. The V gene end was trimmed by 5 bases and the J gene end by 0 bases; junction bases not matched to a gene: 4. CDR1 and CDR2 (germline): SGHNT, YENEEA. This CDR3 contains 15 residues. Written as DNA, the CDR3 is TGTGCCAGCAGCCGACAGGGGAGAAGCACAGATACGCAGTATTTT. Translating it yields CASSRQGRSTDTQYF.

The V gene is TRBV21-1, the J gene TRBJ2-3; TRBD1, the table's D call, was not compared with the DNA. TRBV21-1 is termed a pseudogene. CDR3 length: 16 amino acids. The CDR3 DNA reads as TGTGCCAGCAGCAAAGTAGTCAGGGGGGGCACAGATACGCAGTATTTT. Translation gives CASSKVVRGGTDTQYF.

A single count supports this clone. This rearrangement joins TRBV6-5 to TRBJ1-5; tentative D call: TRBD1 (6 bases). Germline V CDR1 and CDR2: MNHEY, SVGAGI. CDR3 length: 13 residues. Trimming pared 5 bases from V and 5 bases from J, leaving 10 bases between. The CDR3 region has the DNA TGTGCCAGCAGTCGGACAGAAGATCAGCCCCAGCATTTT. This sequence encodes CASSRTEDQPQHF.

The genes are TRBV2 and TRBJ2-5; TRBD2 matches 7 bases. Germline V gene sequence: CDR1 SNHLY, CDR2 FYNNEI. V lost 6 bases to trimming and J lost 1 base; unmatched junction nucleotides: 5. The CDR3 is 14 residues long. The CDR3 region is CASSPASGQETQYF. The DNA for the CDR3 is TGTGCCAGCAGCCCCGCTAGCGGCCAAGAGACCCAGTACTTC.